The subject of this entry is one TCR beta chain. What it recognizes is unknown. TCRdb's copy holds only in-frame clones and misses some; the assay was immunoSEQ multiplex PCR. The sample holds roughly 40,000 clones; nearly 97% are singletons and the top ten take around 0.35%. Between the trimmed V and J ends, which lost 4 bases and 1 base, there was a span of 12 bases. The CDR3 is made up of 14 amino acids. The germline gives CDR1 SGHKS, CDR2 YYEKEE (reference sequence). This sample stems from a study of Tregs in tolerant kidney transplant recipients. Input material: Tregs from blood cultured with allogeneic cells. The receptor was isolated from a human donor in good health. The V and J genes are TRBV5-5 and TRBJ2-7, with D unclear. Written as DNA, the CDR3 is TGTGCCAGCAGCGGTGGCCCAATTTCCTACGAGCAGTACTTC. Amino acids: CASSGGPISYEQYF. Variable domain in full (rest from reference TRBV5-5 and TRBJ2-7): DAGVTQSPTHLIKTRGQQVTLRCSPISGHKSVSWYQQVLGQGPQFIFQYYEKEERGRGNFPDRFSARQFPNYSSELNVNALLLGDSALYLCASSGGPISYEQYFGPGTRLTVT.